This T cell receptor (beta chain) was captured by sequencing in a study of control samples from healthy donors and cancer patients. This CDR3 contains 13 residues. The V and J ends lost 6 bases and 1 base respectively, with 9 bases between them. Some clones are missing from TCRdb's copy, which holds only in-frame ones; the method was immunoSEQ multiplex PCR. The sample holds 90,000 to 130,000 clones, almost 85% seen once. The clonotype was recovered from a man between 18 and 29 years old in good health. The sequencing input was blood. The rearrangement links TRBV12-3 or TRBV12-4 to TRBJ2-5; a possible D gene is TRBD2 (6 bases). CDR3 loop: CASSAGRQETQYF. As DNA, the CDR3 is TGTGCCAGCAGCGCGGGACGCCAAGAGACCCAGTACTTC.